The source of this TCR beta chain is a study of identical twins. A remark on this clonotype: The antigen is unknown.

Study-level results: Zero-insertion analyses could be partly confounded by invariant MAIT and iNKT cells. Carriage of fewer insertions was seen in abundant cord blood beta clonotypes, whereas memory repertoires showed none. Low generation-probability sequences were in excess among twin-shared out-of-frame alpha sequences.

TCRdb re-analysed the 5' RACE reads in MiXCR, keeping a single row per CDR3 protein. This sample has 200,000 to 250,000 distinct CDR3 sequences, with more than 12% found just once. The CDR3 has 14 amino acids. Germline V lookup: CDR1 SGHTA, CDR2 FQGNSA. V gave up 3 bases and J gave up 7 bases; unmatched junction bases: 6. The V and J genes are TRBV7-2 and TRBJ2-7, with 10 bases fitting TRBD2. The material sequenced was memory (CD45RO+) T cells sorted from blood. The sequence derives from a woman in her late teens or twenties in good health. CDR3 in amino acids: CASSFQAGGPEQYF. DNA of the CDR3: TGTGCCAGCAGCTTCCAAGCGGGGGGGCCAGAGCAGTACTTC. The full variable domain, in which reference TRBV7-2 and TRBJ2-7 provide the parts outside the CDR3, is GAGVSQSPSNKVTEKGKDVELRCDPISGHTALYWYRQSLGQGLEFLIYFQGNSAPDKSGLPSDRFSAERTGGSVSTLTIQRTQQEDSAVYLCASSFQAGGPEQYFGPGTRLTVT.